These 12 T cell receptor beta chains were all obtained from the same sample, sequenced in a study of human T cells and chemical hapten exposure. TCRdb ran MiXCR on the RACE reads and lists one entry per CDR3 protein. The table shows more than 80,000 distinct CDR3 sequences, with approximately 11% occurring only once. Indicated time point: pre-sensitization, week 0. Indicated treatment: therapeutic diphenylcyclopropenone sensitization with weekly scalp DPC. The source material was whole blood, sampled in connection with sensitization to the hapten diphenylcyclopropenone (DPC). The receptors stem from a woman aged 55-70 years with alopecia areata. Some clones in this sample may be carry-over from other donors' samples.

This clonotype was seen a few times. V usage is TRBV30 and J usage is TRBJ1-2; D is ambiguous. CDR1 and CDR2 from the germline V gene are GTSNPN and SVGIG (reference sequence). The ends were cut back, 2 bases at V and 2 bases at J, with 15 bases in the middle. The CDR3 consists of 15 residues. This CDR3 is CAWSLLGGRNYGYTF. CDR3 DNA sequence: TGTGCCTGGAGTTTACTGGGTGGCCGAAACTATGGCTACACCTTC.

This clonotype was detected a few times. The chain combines TRBV7-9 with TRBJ1-1; no clear D gene. Trimming removed 8 bases at V and 0 bases at J, with 16 bases between. Per the germline V gene, CDR1 is SEHNR and CDR2 is FQNEAQ (reference sequence). This CDR3 has 15 residues. The CDR3 loop reads CASAPRTVLNTEAFF. The CDR3 DNA sequence: TGTGCCAGCGCCCCTCGGACGGTGCTGAACACTGAAGCTTTCTTT.

Many counts were recorded for this clonotype. J is TRBJ1-2 and V is TRBV27; 11 positions match TRBD1. The J segment lost 4 bases and the V segment lost 5 bases, leaving 6 bases of the junction unmatched. CDR3 length equals 15 residues. In germline, CDR1 is MNHEY, CDR2 SMNVEV (reference sequence). CDR3 sequence: CASSPPGQGGYGYTF. The CDR3 DNA reads TGTGCCAGCAGTCCACCGGGACAGGGGGGCTATGGCTACACCTTC.

J is TRBJ2-1 and V is TRBV20-1, with 8 bases identical to TRBD2. This CDR3 has 15 residues. In germline, CDR1 is DFQATT, CDR2 SNEGSKA (reference sequence). Trimming at V came to 1 base and at J to 8 bases, leaving 10 bases not matched to a gene. CDR3 coding DNA: TGCAGTGCTAGAGCGAGCAGCGGGGGTAAGGATGAGCAGTTCTTC. Protein product: CSARASSGGKDEQFF.

DNA for the CDR3: TGTGCCAGCGCCCGACAGGGGGCGCTTAACATTCAGTACTTC. It encodes CASARQGALNIQYF. The chain has TRBV12-3 or TRBV12-4 and TRBJ2-4; 10 bases map to TRBD1. Trimming at V came to 8 bases and at J to 7 bases, leaving 8 bases not matched to a gene. The CDR3 loop spans 14 amino acids.

This clonotype came up many times. The rearrangement links TRBV11-2 to TRBJ2-4, with TRBD1 as a possible D gene (5 bases). Between the trimmed V and J ends, which lost 2 bases and 3 bases, there was a span of 8 bases. Per germline, CDR1 SGHAT and CDR2 FQNNGV. There are 14 residues in the CDR3. CDR3: CASSLFRGKNIQYF. CDR3 nucleotides: TGTGCCAGCAGCTTATTTAGGGGCAAAAACATTCAGTACTTC.

The genes are TRBV6-5 and TRBJ2-3, with D perhaps given as TRBD1 or TRBD2 (5 bases each). In germline, CDR1 is MNHEY, CDR2 SVGAGI. Trimming pared 0 bases from V and 5 bases from J, leaving 15 bases between. The CDR3 is made up of 16 amino acids. CDR3 nucleotides: TGTGCCAGCAGTTACTCTTCAGGGAGAGATGGAGATACGCAGTATTTT. Protein: CASSYSSGRDGDTQYF.

This clonotype showed up many times. The chain is built from TRBV11-2 and TRBJ1-2; 7 bases map to TRBD1. Germline loops: CDR1 SGHAT, CDR2 FQNNGV. The CDR3 has 16 residues. Trimming removed 6 bases from V and 1 base from J; junction bases left unmatched: 11. CDR3 sequence: CASSLKTGVDNYGYTF. The CDR3 DNA reads TGTGCCAGCAGTCTTAAAACAGGGGTGGATAACTATGGCTACACCTTC.

This clonotype was seen repeatedly, ten times or more. The chain employs TRBV2 and TRBJ2-1, with D unresolved. CDR3 length equals 10 residues. Trimming shortened V by 6 bases and J by 7 bases, and 4 bases separated the two germline ends. Germline V gene data show CDR1 as SNHLY and CDR2 as FYNNEI. In DNA form, the CDR3 reads TGTGCCAGCAGGGTGAATGAGCAGTTCTTC. It is translated as CASRVNEQFF.

The chain is built from TRBV7-9 and TRBJ2-6, with a tentative D call TRBD1 (5 bases). CDR1 and CDR2 (germline): SEHNR, FQNEAQ (reference sequence). Trimming shortened V by 5 bases and J by 0 bases, and 8 bases separated the two germline ends. The CDR3 runs to 15 residues. The CDR3 nucleotides are TGTGCCAGCAGCCAAGGGGTCTCTGGGGCCAACGTCCTGACTTTC. Its translation is CASSQGVSGANVLTF.

The J gene is TRBJ1-1, the V gene TRBV5-1; D is undetermined. This CDR3 has 13 amino acids. Germline loops: CDR1 SGHRS, CDR2 YFSETQ. V was pared by 5 bases and J by 2 bases, with 10 bases between. The CDR3 loop reads CASRYDTNTEAFF. CDR3 in DNA: TGCGCCAGCAGGTACGACACAAACACTGAAGCTTTCTTT.

This clonotype occurred many times. The chain employs TRBV18 and TRBJ1-6; D might be TRBD1 (5 bases). CDR1 is KGHSH, CDR2 LQKENI, per germline. V lost 1 base to trimming and J lost 7 bases, with 14 bases between them. The CDR3 spans 16 residues. CDR3 in amino acids: CASSPLGDPGNSPLHF. The CDR3 DNA reads as TGTGCCAGCTCACCACTAGGAGACCCAGGGAATTCACCCCTCCACTTT.